The clone carrying this T cell receptor (beta chain) was seen repeatedly, ten times or more. Its specificity is unknown. The sample originates from a study of T cells in Graves' hyperthyroidism and ophthalmopathy. Study-level findings and limits: The model predicted ophthalmopathy a median roughly six months before onset.

What was amplified from RNA transcripts were TCR beta CDR3 regions. The TCR CDR3 first-round RT-PCR relied on the HTBI primer set. TCRdb redid the calling of the multiplex PCR reads with MiXCR, one entry per CDR3 protein. Of 350,000 to 400,000 distinct CDR3 sequences listed, about 15% are singletons. Cells are PBMCs isolated from more than 8.5 ml of fresh blood. This CDR3 has 15 amino acids. Trimming cost V 8 bases and J 5 bases, with 19 bases left between them. Germline CDR1 MDHEN, CDR2 SYDVKM. Sequencing input: blood. This TCR was recovered from a woman aged 30 to 39 with Graves' hyperthyroidism. This rearrangement joins TRBV28 to TRBJ2-1; D not resolved. CDR3 loop: CASGRPGTVNNEQFF. DNA for the CDR3: TGTGCCAGCGGCCGTCCCGGAACGGTAAACAATGAGCAGTTCTTC.